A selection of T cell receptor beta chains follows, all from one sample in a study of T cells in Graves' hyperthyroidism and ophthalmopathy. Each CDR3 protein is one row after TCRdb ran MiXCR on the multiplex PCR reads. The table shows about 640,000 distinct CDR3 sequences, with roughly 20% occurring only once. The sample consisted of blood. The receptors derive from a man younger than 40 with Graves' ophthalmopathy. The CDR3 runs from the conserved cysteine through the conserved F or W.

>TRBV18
CASSPNAVSGMGEQYF
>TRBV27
CASSLEGQGHYGYTF
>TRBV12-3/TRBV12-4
CASRENQETQYF
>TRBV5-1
CASSLAVDISYEQYF
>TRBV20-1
CSARVETSGRIGELFF
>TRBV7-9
CASSSSGGLTDTQYF
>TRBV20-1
CSARGRGETGNTIYF
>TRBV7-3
CASSPTSGRASSTDTQYF
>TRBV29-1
CSVDGLAGGPYNEQFF
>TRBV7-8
CASSPRQGMNSNEQFF
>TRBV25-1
CASWAGLSGNTIYF
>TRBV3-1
CASSQGSKNIQYF
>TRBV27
CASSFVGLGQPQHF
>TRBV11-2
CASSFTGEQFF
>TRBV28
CASSLTRQNIQYF
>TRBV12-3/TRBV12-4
CASRCRAREVLTVRYGYTF
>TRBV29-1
CSAPGQGTEAFF